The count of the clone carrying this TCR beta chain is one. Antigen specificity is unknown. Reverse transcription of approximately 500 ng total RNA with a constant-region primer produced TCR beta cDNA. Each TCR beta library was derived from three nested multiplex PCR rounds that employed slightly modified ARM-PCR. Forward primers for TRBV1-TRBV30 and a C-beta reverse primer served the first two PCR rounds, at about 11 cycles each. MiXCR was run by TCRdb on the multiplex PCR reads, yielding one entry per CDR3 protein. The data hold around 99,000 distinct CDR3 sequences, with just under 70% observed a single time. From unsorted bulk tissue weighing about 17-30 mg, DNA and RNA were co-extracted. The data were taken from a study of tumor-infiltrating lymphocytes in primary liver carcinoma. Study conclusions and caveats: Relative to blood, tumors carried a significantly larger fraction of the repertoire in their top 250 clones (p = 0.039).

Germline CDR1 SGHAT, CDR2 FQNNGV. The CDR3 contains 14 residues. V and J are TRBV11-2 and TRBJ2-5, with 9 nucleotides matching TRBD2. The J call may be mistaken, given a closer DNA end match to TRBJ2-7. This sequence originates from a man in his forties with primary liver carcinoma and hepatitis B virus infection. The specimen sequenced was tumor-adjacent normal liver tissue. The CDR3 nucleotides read TGTGCCAGTAACTCTAGCGGGAACCGCCACGAGCAGTACTTC. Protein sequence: CASNSSGNRHEQYF.